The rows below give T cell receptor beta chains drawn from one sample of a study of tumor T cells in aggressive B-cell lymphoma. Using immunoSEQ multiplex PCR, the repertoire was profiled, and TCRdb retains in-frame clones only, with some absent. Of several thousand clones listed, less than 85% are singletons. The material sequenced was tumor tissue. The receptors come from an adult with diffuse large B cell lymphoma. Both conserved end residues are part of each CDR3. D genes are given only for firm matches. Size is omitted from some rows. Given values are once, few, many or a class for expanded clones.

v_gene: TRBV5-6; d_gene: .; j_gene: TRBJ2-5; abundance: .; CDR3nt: TGTGCCAGCAGCGTGCCCTCGGGGTGGGAGACCCAGTACTTC; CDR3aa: CASSVPSGWETQYF
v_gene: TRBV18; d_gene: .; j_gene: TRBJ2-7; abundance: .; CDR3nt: TGTGCCAGCTCACCATCTTCCTACGAGCAGTACTTC; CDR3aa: CASSPSSYEQYF
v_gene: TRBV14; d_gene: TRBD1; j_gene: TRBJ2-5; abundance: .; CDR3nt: TGTGCCAGCAGCCCTGACCGGGACAGGGGAAAAGAGACCCAGTACTTC; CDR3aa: CASSPDRDRGKETQYF
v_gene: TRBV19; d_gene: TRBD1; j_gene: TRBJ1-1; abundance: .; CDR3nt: TGTGCCACTTACGACAGGGGTGCTGAAGCTTTCTTT; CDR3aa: CATYDRGAEAFF
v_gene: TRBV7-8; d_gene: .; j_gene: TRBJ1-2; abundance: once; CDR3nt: TGTGCCAGCAGCTTACGACAGTTGGGCTATGGCTACACCTTC; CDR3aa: CASSLRQLGYGYTF
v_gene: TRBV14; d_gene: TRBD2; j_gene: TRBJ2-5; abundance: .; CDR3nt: TGTGCCAGCAGCTTAAACCGGGGGGGCCGGCAGACCCAGTACTTC; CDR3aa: CASSLNRGGRQTQYF
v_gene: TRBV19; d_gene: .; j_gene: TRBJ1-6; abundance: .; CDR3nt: TGTGCCAGTAGTATATTGGCCGTGGACAGAAATTCACCCCTCCACTTT; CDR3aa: CASSILAVDRNSPLHF
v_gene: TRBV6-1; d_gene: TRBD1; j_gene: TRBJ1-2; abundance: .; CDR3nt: TGTGCCAGCAGTGAATTGTTGGGGACAGCCTATGGCTACACCTTC; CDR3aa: CASSELLGTAYGYTF
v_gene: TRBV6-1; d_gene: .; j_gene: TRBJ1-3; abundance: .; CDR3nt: TGTGCCAGCAGTGAGCGGCCCTCCTCTGGAAACACCATATATTTT; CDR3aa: CASSERPSSGNTIYF
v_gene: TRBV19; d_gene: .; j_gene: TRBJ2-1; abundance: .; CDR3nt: TGTGCCAGTAGCTGGATGGACAGCCCGTCCTACAATGAGCAGTTCTTC; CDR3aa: CASSWMDSPSYNEQFF
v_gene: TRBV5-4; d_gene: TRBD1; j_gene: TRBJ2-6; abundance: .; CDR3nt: TGTGCCAGCAGCCAGAGACAGGGGGCGCATGGGGCCAACGTCCTGACTTTC; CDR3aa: CASSQRQGAHGANVLTF
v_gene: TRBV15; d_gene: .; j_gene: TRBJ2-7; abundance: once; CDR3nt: TGTGCCACCAGCATCCGGCCTACAGGGTTCCACGAGCAGTACTTC; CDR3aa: CATSIRPTGFHEQYF